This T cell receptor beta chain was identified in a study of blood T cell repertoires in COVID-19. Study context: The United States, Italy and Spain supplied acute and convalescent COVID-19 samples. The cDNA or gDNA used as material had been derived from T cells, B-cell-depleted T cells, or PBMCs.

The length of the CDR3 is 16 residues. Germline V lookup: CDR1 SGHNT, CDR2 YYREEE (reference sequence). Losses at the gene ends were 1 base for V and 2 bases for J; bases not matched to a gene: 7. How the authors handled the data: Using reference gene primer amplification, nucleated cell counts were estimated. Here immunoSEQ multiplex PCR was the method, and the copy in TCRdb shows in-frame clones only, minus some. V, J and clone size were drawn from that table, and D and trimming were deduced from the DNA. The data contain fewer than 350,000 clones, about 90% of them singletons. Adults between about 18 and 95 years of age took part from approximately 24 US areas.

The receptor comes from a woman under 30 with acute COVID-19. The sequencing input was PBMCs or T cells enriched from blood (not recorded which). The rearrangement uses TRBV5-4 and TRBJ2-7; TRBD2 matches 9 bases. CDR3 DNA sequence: TGTGCCAGCAGCTTGTTAGCGGGAGTTGCCCCCTACGAGCAGTACTTC. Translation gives CASSLLAGVAPYEQYF.